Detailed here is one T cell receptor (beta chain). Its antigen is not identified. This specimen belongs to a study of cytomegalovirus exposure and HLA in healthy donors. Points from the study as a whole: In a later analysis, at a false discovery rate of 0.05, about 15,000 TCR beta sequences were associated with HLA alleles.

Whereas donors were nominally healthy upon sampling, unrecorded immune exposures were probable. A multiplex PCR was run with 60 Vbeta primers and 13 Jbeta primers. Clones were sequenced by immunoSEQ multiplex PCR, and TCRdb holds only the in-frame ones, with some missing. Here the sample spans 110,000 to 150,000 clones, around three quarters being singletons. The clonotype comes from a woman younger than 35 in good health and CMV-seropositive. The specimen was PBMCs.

CDR3 region: CASSLEGQGRRPQHF. CDR3 nucleotide sequence: TGTGCCAGCAGCTTGGAGGGACAGGGGAGGCGGCCCCAGCATTTT. The chain couples TRBV7-2 to TRBJ1-5, with 10 bases lining up with TRBD1. The germline V gene encodes CDR1 SGHTA and CDR2 FQGNSA. V lost 3 bases to trimming and J lost 9 bases; unmatched junction nucleotides: 8. The CDR3 length is 15 residues. Together with reference TRBV7-2 and TRBJ1-5, the CDR3 gives the full variable domain: GAGVSQSPSNKVTEKGKDVELRCDPISGHTALYWYRQSLGQGLEFLIYFQGNSAPDKSGLPSDRFSAERTGGSVSTLTIQRTQQEDSAVYLCASSLEGQGRRPQHFGDGTRLSIL.